This T cell receptor (beta chain) derives from a study of blood T cell repertoires in COVID-19. Turning to the study itself: Sample material is recorded as cDNA or gDNA derived from T cells, B-cell-depleted T cells, or PBMCs.

This table comes from immunoSEQ multiplex PCR, and its TCRdb copy is limited to in-frame clones, with some not included. The table has 470,000 or so clones, around 88% seen once. Sequencing input: peripheral blood. The source of this sequence is a woman aged 25 to 45 with acute or convalescent COVID-19.

Here the CDR3 reads CASSLDSNNSPLHF. CDR3 in DNA: TGTGCCAGCAGCTTAGACAGTAATAATTCACCCCTCCACTTT. This chain links TRBV7-9 with TRBJ1-6; D remains unclear. The CDR3 runs to 14 residues. Germline CDR1 is SEHNR and CDR2 is FQNEAQ (reference sequence). Between the trimmed V and J ends, which lost 1 base and 5 bases, there was a span of 6 bases.